The next 20 T cell receptor beta chains were all read from a single sample in a study of OX40 agonist ivuxolimab in advanced cancers. TCRdb's table, derived via immunoSEQ multiplex PCR, lists solely in-frame clones and lacks some. There are approximately 61,000 clones in the sample; more than 80% occur only once, and around 2% lies in the top ten. Source: CD4+ or CD8+ T cells sorted from blood, taken in a trial of the OX40 agonist ivuxolimab. Every receptor here comes from an adult with an advanced solid tumor such as melanoma, head and neck, liver or kidney cancer.

The chain links TRBV29-1 to TRBJ2-1; D perhaps matches TRBD1 (5 bases). V was pared by 0 bases and J by 6 bases, with 21 bases between. The CDR3 is made up of 17 amino acids. Germline CDR1 SQVTM, CDR2 ANQGSEA. For the CDR3, the DNA is TGCAGCGTTGAAGATCTTATCCGGGCAGGGCACCGCAATGAGCAGTTCTTC. Translating gives CSVEDLIRAGHRNEQFF.

The chain carries TRBV5-1 and TRBJ1-1, with 11 positions matching TRBD1. Trimming took 2 bases from V and 4 from J; bases not matched to a gene: 4. Germline V lookup: CDR1 SGHRS, CDR2 YFSETQ. The CDR3 consists of 15 residues. The CDR3 region is CASSFTGQGVTEAFF. CDR3 bases: TGCGCCAGCAGCTTCACGGGACAGGGGGTCACTGAAGCTTTCTTT.

The chain is built from TRBV5-4 and TRBJ2-7; TRBD2 matches at 8 bases. This CDR3 comprises 16 residues. V trimming: 1 base; J trimming: 4 bases; junction bases outside the gene matches: 10. Germline CDR1 and CDR2: SGHNT and YYREEE (reference sequence). Here the CDR3 DNA reads TGTGCCAGCAGCTTGAGCACTAGCGGACAAGGATACGAGCAGTACGTC. Encoded protein: CASSLSTSGQGYEQYV.

The chain is built from TRBV9 and TRBJ2-1; no definite D call. CDR3 length: 14 residues. The V gene's germline CDR1 is SGDLS and CDR2 YYNGEE. Trimming took 3 bases from V and 3 from J, leaving 10 bases between them. The CDR3 DNA reads TGTGCCAGCAGCGAGACTGACGGCTACAATGAGCAGTTCTTC. Translating gives CASSETDGYNEQFF.

This sequence joins TRBV5-1 and TRBJ1-6, with 7 bases that match TRBD1. This CDR3 is 14 amino acids long. Losses at the gene ends were 0 bases for V and 7 bases for J; bases not matched to a gene: 1. The V gene's germline CDR1 is SGHRS and CDR2 YFSETQ. CDR3 DNA: TGCGCCAGCAGCTTGGCAGGGGGGAATTCACCCCTCCACTTT. Translated: CASSLAGGNSPLHF. Complete variable domain (other parts from reference TRBV5-1 and TRBJ1-6): KAGVTQTPRYLIKTRGQQVTLSCSPISGHRSVSWYQQTPGQGLQFLFEYFSETQRNKGNFPGRFSGRQFSNSRSEMNVSTLELGDSALYLCASSLAGGNSPLHFGNGTRLTVT.

This clone has just a few counts. This chain links TRBV2 with TRBJ2-1; TRBD1 or TRBD2 may be the D gene (5 bases each). The CDR3 loop spans 16 amino acids. CDR1 SNHLY and CDR2 FYNNEI come from the germline V gene. Trimming took 7 bases from V and 8 from J, leaving 24 bases between them. CDR3 nucleotide sequence: TGTGCCAGCATACGGGACCGAGAAGCTCCTTTCGATGAGCAGTTCTTC. Translation gives CASIRDREAPFDEQFF.

This clone was counted between two and nine times. This chain links TRBV5-1 with TRBJ1-6; 10 positions agree with TRBD1. Trimming took 4 bases from V and 6 from J; bases not matched to a gene: 4. Per germline, CDR1 SGHRS and CDR2 YFSETQ. The CDR3 totals 15 residues. The CDR3 protein is CASSPGTGANSPLHF. CDR3 DNA sequence: TGCGCCAGCAGCCCCGGGACAGGGGCTAATTCACCCCTCCACTTT.

The chain uses TRBV6-6 and TRBJ2-7, with D unresolved. Per germline, CDR1 MNHNY and CDR2 SVGAGI (reference sequence). The CDR3 has 15 amino acids. Trimming stripped 7 bases from V and 3 bases from J, with 19 bases between. Here the CDR3 DNA reads TGTGCCAGCACACTAAACGCGTTAGGCGGCTACGAGCAGTACTTC. It yields the protein CASTLNALGGYEQYF.

The chain is built from TRBV7-9 and TRBJ2-1; D is possibly TRBD1 (6 bases). V was shortened by 3 bases and J by 2 bases, with 8 bases between the two germline ends. The CDR3 covers 14 residues. Looked up from germline, CDR1 is SEHNR and CDR2 is FQNEAQ (reference sequence). The CDR3 DNA follows: TGTGCCAGCAGCTTCGGACAGACCTACAATGAGCAGTTCTTC. It is translated as CASSFGQTYNEQFF.

This clone was found many times. This chain connects TRBV18 to TRBJ1-5; no firm D call. From germline, CDR1 is KGHSH and CDR2 LQKENI. This CDR3 has 14 amino acids. With 3 bases removed from V and 3 bases from J, the gap between germline ends came to 9 bases. The DNA for the CDR3 is TGTGCCAGCTCACCCGGGTCTAACAATCAGCCCCAGCATTTT. Translating gives CASSPGSNNQPQHF.

The chain is built from TRBV28 and TRBJ1-2; D is uncertain. The CDR3 extends over 12 amino acids. The V end was cut by 2 bases, the J end by 3 bases, with 4 bases between. CDR1 and CDR2 (germline): MDHEN, SYDVKM. The CDR3 region is CASSLRDYGYTF. In DNA, the CDR3 is TGTGCCAGCAGTTTAAGAGACTATGGCTACACCTTC.

V is TRBV6-5 and J is TRBJ1-1, with unresolved D. Germline V gives CDR1 MNHEY, CDR2 SVGAGI. The CDR3 spans 13 residues. V was clipped by 4 bases and J by 1 base, with 7 bases between them. For the CDR3, the DNA is TGTGCCAGCAGTTTTGAGCAGAACACTGAAGCTTTCTTT. Protein sequence: CASSFEQNTEAFF.

This chain joins TRBV7-2 and TRBJ2-5; 8 bases are a match to TRBD2. J gave up 4 bases and V 5 bases, and 3 bases lay outside the gene matches. The CDR3 extends over 13 amino acids. The germline V gene has CDR1 SGHTA and CDR2 FQGNSA. The CDR3 nucleotides read TGTGCCAGCAGCCCGAGCGGGAGAGAGACCCAGTACTTC. It yields the protein CASSPSGRETQYF. The full variable domain, completed using reference TRBV7-2 and TRBJ2-5, is GAGVSQSPSNKVTEKGKDVELRCDPISGHTALYWYRQSLGQGLEFLIYFQGNSAPDKSGLPSDRFSAERTGGSVSTLTIQRTQQEDSAVYLCASSPSGRETQYFGPGTRLLVL.

The chain joins TRBV30 to TRBJ1-1; D unclear. The CDR3 consists of 11 residues. CDR1 and CDR2 (germline): GTSNPN, SVGIG (reference sequence). V lost 5 bases to trimming and J lost 6 bases, with 10 bases between them. The CDR3 DNA follows: TGTGCCTGGGGTAAAGGACCTGAAGCTTTCTTT. Its translation is CAWGKGPEAFF.

This clone was observed once. The CDR3 here is CASSSNAGSETQYF. CDR3 sequence (DNA): TGTGCCAGCAGCTCTAATGCCGGATCGGAGACCCAGTACTTC. This chain uses TRBV7-3 with TRBJ2-5; D gene unclear. V lost 4 bases, J lost 5 bases, and 14 bases lay in between. Germline V gene data show CDR1 as SGHTA and CDR2 as FQGTGA. This CDR3 has 14 amino acids.

The chain joins TRBV9 to TRBJ1-3; possible D gene TRBD1, 6 bases. Germline CDR1 is SGDLS and CDR2 is YYNGEE. Between the trimmed V and J ends, which lost 0 bases and 15 bases, there was a span of 19 bases. The CDR3 totals 14 residues. The CDR3 sequence is CASSVESWDNGRYF. The DNA of the CDR3 is TGTGCCAGCAGCGTAGAATCGTGGGACAACGGACGATATTTT. The whole variable domain, remainder taken from reference TRBV9 and TRBJ1-3, is DSGVTQTPKHLITATGQRVTLRCSPRSGDLSVYWYQQSLDQGLQFLIQYYNGEERAKGNILERFSAQQFPDLHSELNLSSLELGDSALYFCASSVESWDNGRYFGEGSWLTVV.

The chain recombines TRBV28 with TRBJ2-3; the match to TRBD2 covers 10 bases. The CDR3 loop spans 17 amino acids. Germline loops: CDR1 MDHEN, CDR2 SYDVKM. Germline trimming cut 3 bases from V and 1 base from J; bases unmatched to any gene: 7. DNA of the CDR3: TGTGCCAGCAGTTTTTTCGCTAGCGGGAGAGGCACAGATACGCAGTATTTT. Its protein product is CASSFFASGRGTDTQYF. The whole variable domain, remainder taken from reference TRBV28 and TRBJ2-3, is DVKVTQSSRYLVKRTGEKVFLECVQDMDHENMFWYRQDPGLGLRLIYFSYDVKMKEKGDIPEGYSVSREKKERFSLILESASTNQTSMYLCASSFFASGRGTDTQYFGPGTRLTVL.

The gene calls are TRBV9 and TRBJ2-7, with no clear D. Germline assignment: CDR1 SGDLS and CDR2 YYNGEE. The CDR3 is 11 amino acids. V was clipped by 2 bases and J by 3 bases, with 3 bases between them. The CDR3 reads CASSVNYEQYF. For the CDR3, the DNA is TGTGCCAGCAGCGTTAACTACGAGCAGTACTTC.

The CDR3 region has the DNA TGTGCCAGCAGTTTCGGACAGCATGGCTACACCTTC. Translating it yields CASSFGQHGYTF. The chain joins TRBV28 to TRBJ1-2; possible D gene TRBD1, 6 bases. Germline V gene lookup returns CDR1 MDHEN and CDR2 SYDVKM. Trimming removed 3 bases from V and 6 bases from J, with 8 bases in between. This CDR3 has 12 residues.

V usage is TRBV27 and J usage is TRBJ1-5; no definite D call. The CDR3 runs to 13 residues. Germline lookup yields CDR1 MNHEY and CDR2 SMNVEV (reference sequence). V was shortened by 5 bases and J by 2 bases, with 7 bases between the two germline ends. CDR3 in amino acids: CASSQGRNQPQHF. In nucleotides, the CDR3 is TGTGCCAGCAGTCAAGGACGCAATCAGCCCCAGCATTTT.